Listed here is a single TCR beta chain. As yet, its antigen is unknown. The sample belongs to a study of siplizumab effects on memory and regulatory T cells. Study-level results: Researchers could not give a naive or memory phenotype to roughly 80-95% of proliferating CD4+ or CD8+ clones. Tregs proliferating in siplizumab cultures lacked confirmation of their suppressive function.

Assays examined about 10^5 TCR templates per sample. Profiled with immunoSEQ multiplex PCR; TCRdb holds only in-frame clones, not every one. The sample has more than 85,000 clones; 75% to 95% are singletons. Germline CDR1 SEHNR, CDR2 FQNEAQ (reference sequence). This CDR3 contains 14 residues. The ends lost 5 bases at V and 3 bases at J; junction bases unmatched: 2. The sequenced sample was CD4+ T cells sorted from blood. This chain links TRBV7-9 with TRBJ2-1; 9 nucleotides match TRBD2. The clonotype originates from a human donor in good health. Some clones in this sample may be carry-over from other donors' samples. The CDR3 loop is CASSRTSVYNEQFF. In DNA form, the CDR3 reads TGTGCCAGCAGCCGGACTAGCGTCTACAATGAGCAGTTCTTC.